The sequence of this TCR beta chain was determined in a study of T cell responses to AZD1222 COVID-19 vaccine. Generated by immunoSEQ multiplex PCR, the TCRdb table keeps only in-frame clones and is missing some. This sample has under 35,000 clones, with around 86% found just once. V was cut by 4 bases and J by 6 bases, with 7 bases left in between. CDR3 size: 12 residues. This clone was counted a single time. Here the sequenced sample was peripheral blood, taken 28 days after the second AZD1222 dose. This rearrangement joins TRBV12-3 or TRBV12-4 to TRBJ1-5; no reliable D call. The clonotype comes from an adult who received the AZD1222 COVID-19 vaccine. The CDR3 protein is CASSSGGQPQHF. The CDR3 coding sequence is TGTGCCAGCAGTTCCGGCGGTCAGCCCCAGCATTTT.